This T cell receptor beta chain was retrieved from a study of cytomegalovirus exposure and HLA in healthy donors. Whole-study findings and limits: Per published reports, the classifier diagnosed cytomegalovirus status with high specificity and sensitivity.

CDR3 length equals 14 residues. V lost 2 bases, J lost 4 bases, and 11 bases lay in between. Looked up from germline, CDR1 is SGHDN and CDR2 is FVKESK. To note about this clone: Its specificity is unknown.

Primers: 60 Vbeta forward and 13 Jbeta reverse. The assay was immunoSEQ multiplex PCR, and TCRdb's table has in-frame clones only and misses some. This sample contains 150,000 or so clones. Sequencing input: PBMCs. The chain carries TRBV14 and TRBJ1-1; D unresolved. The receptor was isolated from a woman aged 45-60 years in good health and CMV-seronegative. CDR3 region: CASSQSASGTEAFF. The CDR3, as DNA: TGTGCCAGCAGCCAATCCGCGTCGGGCACTGAAGCTTTCTTT.